Presented here are 4 T cell receptor beta chains from one specimen sequenced in a study of radiation and T cells in renal cell carcinoma. Stated time point: blood 2 weeks post-SBRT. The treatment: 15 Gy SBRT to primary tumor, nephrectomy 4 weeks later. The assay was immunoSEQ multiplex PCR, and TCRdb's table has in-frame clones only and misses some. Here the sample spans 150,000 to 160,000 clones, over 80% being singletons. The source material was blood, sampled from a patient whose treatment included radiotherapy and nephrectomy. The source of these receptors is a woman aged 50 to 60 with renal cell carcinoma.

The V call is TRBV6-5, the J call TRBJ1-1; possibly TRBD1 for D (6 bases). Germline CDR1 and CDR2: MNHEY and SVGAGI. V was cut by 0 bases and J by 4 bases, with 12 bases left in between. The CDR3 has 15 residues. DNA of the CDR3: TGTGCCAGCAGTTACTCAAGAGGGGGTGGCACTGAAGCTTTCTTT. This gives the protein CASSYSRGGGTEAFF.

The rearrangement uses TRBV7-6 and TRBJ1-1; TRBD1 aligns across 8 bases. V gave up 0 bases and J gave up 5 bases; unmatched junction bases: 5. This CDR3 region has 15 residues. The germline CDR1 and CDR2 sequences are SGHVS and FNYEAQ. CDR3 sequence reads: CASSLARGQATEAFF. CDR3 nucleotide sequence: TGTGCCAGCAGCTTAGCGAGGGGACAGGCAACTGAAGCTTTCTTT.

The chain is built from TRBV18 and TRBJ1-4; D is uncertain. Germline loops: CDR1 KGHSH, CDR2 LQKENI. This CDR3 region has 15 residues. V was pared by 3 bases and J by 4 bases, with 12 bases between. The CDR3 DNA reads as TGTGCCAGCTCACCCGAGACGTCCAGTAATGAAAAACTGTTTTTT. This gives the protein CASSPETSSNEKLFF.

This chain uses TRBV15 with TRBJ1-3; D ambiguous. The V end was cut by 1 base, the J end by 0 bases, with 7 bases between. The CDR3 sequence is 15 residues long. The V gene's germline CDR1 is LNHNV and CDR2 YYDKDF (reference sequence). The CDR3: CATSRADNSGNTIYF. In nucleotides, the CDR3 is TGTGCCACCAGCAGAGCAGACAACTCTGGAAACACCATATATTTT.